This T cell receptor beta chain was recovered during a study of vaccination effects on CD4 cells after COVID-19. Study-level points and caveats: From healthy vaccinees, only 1 of 255 vaccine-induced clones also reacted to common cold coronaviruses.

Culture proceeded for approximately 10 days, and CD4+ T cells were then isolated. It was two doses of either the BNT162b2 or mRNA-1273 vaccine that participants received. In regard to this clone: Its cognate antigen is unknown.

Data came from immunoSEQ multiplex PCR; TCRdb stores just in-frame clones and leaves some out. The table has some 70,000 clones, around 79% seen once. The receptor was derived from a human donor who received a COVID-19 vaccine. This specimen consisted of CD4+ T cells from PBMCs cultured without peptide, obtained after COVID-19 vaccination.

The CDR3 loop is CASSVGGAGEKLFF. In nucleotides, the CDR3 is TGTGCCAGCAGCGTAGGGGGGGCAGGCGAAAAACTGTTTTTT. The chain recombines TRBV9 with TRBJ1-4, with a weak D call TRBD1 (6 bases). CDR3 length equals 14 residues. The V end was cut by 0 bases, the J end by 8 bases, with 11 bases between. Germline V CDR1 and CDR2: SGDLS, YYNGEE.